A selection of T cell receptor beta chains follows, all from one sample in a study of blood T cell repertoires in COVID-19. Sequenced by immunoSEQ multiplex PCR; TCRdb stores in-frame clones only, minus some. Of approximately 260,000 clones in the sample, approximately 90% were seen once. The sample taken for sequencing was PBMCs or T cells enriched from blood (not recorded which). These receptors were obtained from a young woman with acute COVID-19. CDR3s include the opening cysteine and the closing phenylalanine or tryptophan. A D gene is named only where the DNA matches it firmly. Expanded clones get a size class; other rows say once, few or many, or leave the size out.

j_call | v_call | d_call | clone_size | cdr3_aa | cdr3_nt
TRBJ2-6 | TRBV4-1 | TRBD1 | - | CASSQDLRDRVGANVLTF | TGCGCCAGCAGCCAAGACCTCCGGGACAGGGTTGGGGCCAACGTCCTGACTTTC
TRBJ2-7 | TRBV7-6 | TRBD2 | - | CASTPSGIDEQYF | TGTGCCAGCACACCTAGCGGGATCGACGAGCAGTACTTC
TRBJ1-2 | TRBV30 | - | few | CAGGAPFYGYTF | TGTGCCGGGGGGGCACCGTTCTATGGCTACACCTTC
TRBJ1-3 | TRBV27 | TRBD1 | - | CASSPPDRPILPSSGNTIYF | TGTGCCAGCAGTCCTCCGGACAGGCCCATTTTACCCTCGTCTGGAAACACCATATATTTT
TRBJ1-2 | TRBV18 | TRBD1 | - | CASSPPGQGVVNYGYTF | TGTGCCAGCTCACCACCGGGACAGGGGGTTGTTAACTATGGCTACACCTTC
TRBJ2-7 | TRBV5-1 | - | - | CASRHSIAASSYEQYF | TGCGCCAGCAGACATTCGATAGCGGCCAGCTCCTACGAGCAGTACTTC
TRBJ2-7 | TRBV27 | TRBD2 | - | CASSLPGLAGEAREQYF | TGTGCCAGCAGTTTACCCGGACTAGCGGGAGAGGCCCGCGAGCAGTACTTC
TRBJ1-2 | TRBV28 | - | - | CASSFSSFTGSYGYTF | TGTGCCAGCAGTTTTTCTAGCTTTACCGGGTCTTATGGCTACACCTTC
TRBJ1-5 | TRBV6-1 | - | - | CASSEAFPLLPGTVNQPQHF | TGTGCCAGCAGTGAAGCGTTTCCCCTTCTTCCAGGAACGGTCAATCAGCCCCAGCATTTT
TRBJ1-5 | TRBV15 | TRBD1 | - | CATSSDRAPNQPQHF | TGTGCCACCAGCAGCGACAGGGCACCCAATCAGCCCCAGCATTTT
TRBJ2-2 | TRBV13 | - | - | CASSLRSDTGELFF | TGTGCCAGCAGCTTACGTTCGGACACCGGGGAGCTGTTTTTT
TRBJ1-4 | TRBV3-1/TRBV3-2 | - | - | CASSQVQGNNEKLFF | TGTGCCAGCAGCCAAGTTCAGGGAAATAATGAAAAACTGTTTTTT
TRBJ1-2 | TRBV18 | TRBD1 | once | CASSSTEGANYGYTF | TGTGCCAGCTCATCCACAGAGGGGGCCAACTATGGCTACACCTTC
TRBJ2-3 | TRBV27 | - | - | CASTPWDGGTDTQYF | TGTGCCAGCACCCCGTGGGACGGAGGGACAGATACGCAGTATTTT
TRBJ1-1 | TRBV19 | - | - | CASSIAENTEAFF | TGTGCCAGTAGTATTGCAGAGAACACTGAAGCTTTCTTT
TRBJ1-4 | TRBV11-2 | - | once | CASSPGAPGPNEKLFF | TGTGCCAGCAGCCCAGGGGCGCCGGGCCCTAATGAAAAACTGTTTTTT
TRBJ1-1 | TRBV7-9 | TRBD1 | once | CASSSNPQGAHTEAFF | TGTGCCAGCAGCTCCAACCCACAGGGGGCACACACTGAAGCTTTCTTT
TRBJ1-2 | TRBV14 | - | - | CASSQDVYDGYTF | TGTGCCAGCAGCCAAGATGTTTATGATGGCTACACCTTC
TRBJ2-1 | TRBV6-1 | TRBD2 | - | CASSANGRVGSYNEQFF | TGTGCCAGCAGTGCCAACGGGAGGGTGGGATCCTACAATGAGCAGTTCTTC
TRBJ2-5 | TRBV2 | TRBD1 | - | CASSADRGRVETQYF | TGTGCCAGCAGTGCGGACAGGGGGCGAGTGGAGACCCAGTACTTC
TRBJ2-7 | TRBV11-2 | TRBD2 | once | CASSLGTRTYEQYF | TGTGCCAGCAGCTTGGGGACTAGAACCTACGAGCAGTACTTC
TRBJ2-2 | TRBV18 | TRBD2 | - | CASSLTSGGPTGELFF | TGTGCCAGCTCACTGACTAGCGGGGGGCCCACCGGGGAGCTGTTTTTT